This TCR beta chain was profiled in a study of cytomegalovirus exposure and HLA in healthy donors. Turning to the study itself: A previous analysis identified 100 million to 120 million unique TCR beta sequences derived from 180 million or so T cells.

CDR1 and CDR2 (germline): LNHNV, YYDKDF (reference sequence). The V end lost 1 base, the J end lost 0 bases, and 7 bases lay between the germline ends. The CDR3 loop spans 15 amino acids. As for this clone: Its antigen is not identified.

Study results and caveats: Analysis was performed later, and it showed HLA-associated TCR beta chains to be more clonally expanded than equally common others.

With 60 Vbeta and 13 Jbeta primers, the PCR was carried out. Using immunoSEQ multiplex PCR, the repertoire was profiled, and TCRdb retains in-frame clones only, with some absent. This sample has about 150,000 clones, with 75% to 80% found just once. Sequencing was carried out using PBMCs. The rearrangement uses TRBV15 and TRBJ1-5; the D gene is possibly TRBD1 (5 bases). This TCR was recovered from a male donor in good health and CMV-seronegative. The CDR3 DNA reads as TGTGCCACCAGCAGAGCCAGGGCTAGCAATCAGCCCCAGCATTTT. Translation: CATSRARASNQPQHF.